These T cell receptor beta chains were read from a single sample in a study of blood T cell repertoires in COVID-19. The table came from immunoSEQ multiplex PCR; TCRdb's copy has only in-frame clones and leaves some out. The sample has a few hundred thousand clones; around 83% are singletons. The sequenced material came from PBMCs or T cells enriched from blood (not recorded which). These receptors were obtained from a woman in her forties or fifties who had been exposed to COVID-19. CDR3s leave out the opening cysteine and the closing phenylalanine or tryptophan. A D gene is named only where the DNA matches it firmly.

V: TRBV5-5
D: -
CDR3: ASSLAWDWSSYEQY

V: TRBV5-4
D: -
CDR3: ASSGKGHTGELF

V: TRBV20-1
D: TRBD1
CDR3: SASTGTGDQH

V: TRBV27
D: -
CDR3: ASSPGQYTGELF

V: TRBV6-2/TRBV6-3
D: -
CDR3: ASGSFSGYT

V: TRBV12-3/TRBV12-4
D: TRBD1
CDR3: ASSTTGAEQF

V: TRBV6-1
D: -
CDR3: ASSHGGGRLF

V: TRBV5-1
D: TRBD2
CDR3: ASSLNGLESDTQY

V: TRBV7-8
D: -
CDR3: ASSPGRGEKLF

V: TRBV11-2
D: -
CDR3: ASSPGHWVAGLMNEKLF

V: TRBV4-1
D: -
CDR3: ASSQDPGSEKLF

V: TRBV27
D: -
CDR3: ASSLRGNTGELF

V: TRBV4-1
D: TRBD1
CDR3: ASSPADRELGYT

V: TRBV3-1/TRBV3-2
D: -
CDR3: ASSQVKSTEAF

V: TRBV18
D: -
CDR3: ASSPPNPEAYNEQF

V: TRBV19
D: -
CDR3: ASSGVLSGGAF

V: TRBV5-1
D: TRBD1
CDR3: ASSLDGTGYEKLF

V: TRBV4-3
D: -
CDR3: ASRLQASTDTEAF

V: TRBV5-1
D: -
CDR3: ASSLVDRRTEAF

V: TRBV18
D: TRBD1
CDR3: ASSPRLQGANEKLF

V: TRBV2
D: TRBD2
CDR3: ASSEGTSGPNEQF

V: TRBV24-1
D: TRBD2
CDR3: ATSVPGLGSGELF

V: TRBV4-1
D: -
CDR3: ASSPGDFNNEQF

V: TRBV27
D: TRBD2
CDR3: ASSFLGLAGENEQF

V: TRBV7-6
D: TRBD1
CDR3: ASSLWDRGNTEAF

V: TRBV11-3
D: -
CDR3: ASSSGGSGNTIY

V: TRBV5-4
D: -
CDR3: ASSSDNEQF

V: TRBV4-1
D: -
CDR3: ASSQVLGLDDGYT

V: TRBV6-5
D: TRBD1
CDR3: ASSSGTGRTEAF

V: TRBV7-8
D: -
CDR3: ASSVGQSNSPLH

V: TRBV6-2/TRBV6-3
D: -
CDR3: ASSQETQY

V: TRBV19
D: -
CDR3: ASTPRVGAYEQY

V: TRBV7-6
D: -
CDR3: ASSLEGPSYNSPLH

V: TRBV11-1
D: -
CDR3: ASSLEGSGASPLH